These T cell receptor beta chains were read from a single sample in a study of blood T cell repertoires in COVID-19. Data came from immunoSEQ multiplex PCR; TCRdb stores just in-frame clones and leaves some out. The table includes about 300,000 clones, 80% to 90% detected once. The sequenced material came from peripheral blood. These receptors were taken from a man aged 18 to 29 who had recovered from COVID-19. The CDR3 runs from the conserved cysteine through the conserved F or W. The D gene is left open where the match is weak. Part of the rows lack a size; the others show once, few, many or a class for expanded clones.

v_gene,d_gene,abundance,j_gene,CDR3aa,CDR3nt
TRBV30,TRBD2,-,TRBJ2-1,CAWSPSGLQFF,TGTGCCTGGAGTCCATCGGGACTACAGTTCTTC
TRBV7-2,TRBD1,-,TRBJ1-2,CASSLLFVPGQGEGYTF,TGTGCCAGCAGCTTACTTTTTGTCCCGGGACAGGGGGAAGGCTACACCTTC
TRBV5-4,-,-,TRBJ2-6,CASSSQGSGANVLTF,TGTGCCAGCAGCTCGCAGGGCTCTGGGGCCAACGTCCTGACTTTC
TRBV19,TRBD2,-,TRBJ2-2,CASSGTSGDTGELFF,TGTGCCAGTAGTGGGACTAGCGGGGACACCGGGGAGCTGTTTTTT
TRBV28,-,-,TRBJ1-2,CASGGWGGYTF,TGTGCCAGCGGAGGGTGGGGTGGCTACACCTTC
TRBV11-2,-,-,TRBJ2-1,CASSLIPVGGNEQFF,TGTGCCAGCAGCTTAATCCCAGTAGGGGGCAATGAGCAGTTCTTC
TRBV5-1,-,-,TRBJ2-1,CASSLSFASSYNEQFF,TGCGCCAGCAGCTTGTCTTTTGCCAGCTCCTACAATGAGCAGTTCTTC
TRBV18,TRBD2,-,TRBJ2-7,CASSPAGGPSYEQYF,TGTGCCAGCTCACCGGCGGGAGGGCCCTCCTACGAGCAGTACTTC
TRBV19,-,-,TRBJ2-7,CASSFGHNEQYF,TGTGCCAGTAGTTTCGGACATAACGAGCAGTACTTC
TRBV11-3,-,few,TRBJ1-1,CASSLGAQGWTEAFF,TGTGCCAGCAGCTTAGGGGCGCAGGGGTGGACTGAAGCTTTCTTT
TRBV11-3,-,-,TRBJ2-1,CASSLDAVGQGNNEQFF,TGTGCCAGCAGCTTAGATGCTGTGGGACAAGGGAACAATGAGCAGTTCTTC
TRBV29-1,-,-,TRBJ2-1,CSGRGGQGEQFF,TGCAGCGGAAGGGGGGGGCAGGGTGAGCAGTTCTTC
TRBV4-2,TRBD2,-,TRBJ2-1,CASSPRWPSGGDNEQFF,TGTGCCAGCAGCCCCCGGTGGCCTAGCGGGGGAGACAATGAGCAGTTCTTC
TRBV7-8,-,-,TRBJ1-2,CASTARGGLSYGYTF,TGTGCCAGCACGGCTAGGGGGGGGCTAAGCTATGGCTACACCTTC
TRBV19,TRBD1,-,TRBJ2-2,CASSIFRDRTSNTGELFF,TGTGCCAGTAGTATATTCCGGGACAGGACTTCGAACACCGGGGAGCTGTTTTTT
TRBV25-1,TRBD1,-,TRBJ2-2,CASTNRGLNTGELFF,TGTGCCAGCACCAACAGGGGGTTGAACACCGGGGAGCTGTTTTTT
TRBV19,TRBD1,-,TRBJ2-7,CASSLSPGQGYEQYF,TGTGCCAGTAGCTTATCGCCGGGACAGGGGTACGAGCAGTACTTC
TRBV9,-,once,TRBJ1-4,CASTPTPFGQTNEKLFF,TGTGCCAGCACCCCCACCCCGTTTGGGCAAACTAATGAAAAACTGTTTTTT
TRBV2,-,few,TRBJ1-1,CASSAAGVWTEAFF,TGTGCCAGCAGTGCCGCGGGGGTATGGACTGAAGCTTTCTTT
TRBV19,-,-,TRBJ2-3,CASSRVDTQYF,TGTGCCAGTAGCCGGGTAGATACGCAGTATTTT
TRBV7-8,TRBD1,-,TRBJ2-3,CASSRVRGSTDTQYF,TGTGCCAGCAGCCGGGTCAGGGGGAGCACAGATACGCAGTATTTT
TRBV5-8,TRBD1,many,TRBJ2-2,CASSLGQGHTGELFF,TGTGCCAGCAGCTTGGGACAGGGGCACACCGGGGAGCTGTTTTTT
TRBV19,-,-,TRBJ2-5,CASSIKQGPGTQYF,TGTGCCAGTAGTATCAAGCAGGGGCCGGGGACCCAGTACTTC
TRBV25-1,TRBD1,-,TRBJ1-1,CASSASGTGFYLAEAFF,TGTGCCAGCAGTGCTTCCGGGACAGGGTTCTACTTGGCTGAAGCTTTCTTT
TRBV7-2,-,-,TRBJ2-5,CASSAFWGQGGEAQYF,TGTGCCAGCAGCGCCTTCTGGGGACAAGGGGGTGAGGCCCAGTACTTC
TRBV6-2/TRBV6-3,TRBD2,-,TRBJ2-3,CASSYPGLAGFTDTQYF,TGTGCCAGCAGTTATCCGGGACTAGCGGGATTCACAGATACGCAGTATTTT
TRBV6-5,TRBD1,-,TRBJ1-5,CASIGTGESNQPQHF,TGTGCCAGCATCGGCACAGGGGAGAGCAATCAGCCCCAGCATTTT
TRBV11-2,-,-,TRBJ1-1,CASSPGRNTEAFF,TGTGCCAGCAGCCCCGGTCGGAACACTGAAGCTTTCTTT
TRBV3-1/TRBV3-2,TRBD1,-,TRBJ2-7,CASSQNGQGAYEQYF,TGTGCCAGCAGCCAAAATGGACAGGGGGCCTACGAGCAGTACTTC
TRBV25-1,-,-,TRBJ1-2,CASSEYEGYGYTF,TGTGCCAGCAGTGAATATGAGGGTTACGGCTACACCTTC
TRBV27,TRBD1,-,TRBJ2-1,CASGWTGDNEQFF,TGTGCCAGCGGATGGACAGGAGACAATGAGCAGTTCTTC
TRBV2,-,-,TRBJ1-2,CASSDRVTHPRGYTF,TGTGCCAGCAGTGACAGGGTCACACACCCAAGGGGCTACACCTTC
TRBV10-2,-,-,TRBJ2-1,CASSESWPHYNEQFF,TGCGCCAGCAGTGAGTCATGGCCTCACTACAATGAGCAGTTCTTC
TRBV27,-,-,TRBJ1-5,CASSLVGEGGQPQHF,TGTGCCAGCAGTTTAGTGGGGGAAGGGGGTCAGCCCCAGCATTTT
TRBV4-1,-,-,TRBJ2-5,CASSQDIGSLQETQYF,TGCGCCAGCAGCCAAGATATAGGGAGCCTCCAAGAGACCCAGTACTTC
TRBV19,TRBD1,-,TRBJ1-6,CASSPWTGEGSPLHF,TGTGCCAGTAGTCCCTGGACAGGAGAGGGTTCACCCCTCCACTTT
TRBV11-3,TRBD2,-,TRBJ2-1,CASSRGGASYNEQFF,TGTGCCAGCAGCAGGGGAGGGGCCTCCTACAATGAGCAGTTCTTC
TRBV5-1,TRBD1,-,TRBJ1-6,CASKTGENSPLHF,TGCGCCAGCAAGACAGGGGAAAATTCACCCCTCCACTTT
TRBV11-2,-,few,TRBJ2-2,CASSFVAGELFF,TGTGCCAGCAGCTTCGTCGCCGGGGAGCTGTTTTTT
TRBV4-1,-,-,TRBJ1-4,CASSQGGQSPSEKLFF,TGCGCCAGCAGCCAAGGGGGGCAAAGTCCCTCTGAAAAACTGTTTTTT